The clone carrying this TCR beta chain was seen just once. This specimen belongs to a study of blood T cell repertoires in COVID-19. TCRdb's copy holds only in-frame clones and misses some; the assay was immunoSEQ multiplex PCR. The table has roughly 150,000 clones, 80% seen once. Symptom resolution, clearance, or two negative PCRs marked donors in Cohort 3 as recovered. Trimming removed 4 bases from V and 1 base from J, with 10 bases in between. Germline V gene lookup returns CDR1 SGHTA and CDR2 FQGNSA. This CDR3 spans 14 amino acids. The V gene is TRBV7-2, the J gene TRBJ1-1; tentative D call: TRBD1 (5 bases). The sequencing input was PBMCs or T cells enriched from blood (not recorded which). The clonotype was recovered from a woman in her fifties or sixties who had recovered from COVID-19. The CDR3 nucleotides are TGTGCCAGCAGCTATCCTACAGGGAACACTGAAGCTTTCTTT. Translating it yields CASSYPTGNTEAFF.